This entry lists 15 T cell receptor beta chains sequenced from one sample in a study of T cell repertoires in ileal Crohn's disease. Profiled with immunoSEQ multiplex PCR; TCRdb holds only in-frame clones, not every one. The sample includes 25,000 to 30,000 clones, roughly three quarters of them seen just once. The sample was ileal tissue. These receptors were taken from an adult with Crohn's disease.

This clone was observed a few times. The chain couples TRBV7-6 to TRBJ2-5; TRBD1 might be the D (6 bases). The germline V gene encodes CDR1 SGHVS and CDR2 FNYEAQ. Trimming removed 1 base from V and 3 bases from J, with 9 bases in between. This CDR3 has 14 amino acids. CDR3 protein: CASSLGGPKETQYF. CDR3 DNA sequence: TGTGCCAGCAGCTTAGGGGGGCCCAAAGAGACCCAGTACTTC.

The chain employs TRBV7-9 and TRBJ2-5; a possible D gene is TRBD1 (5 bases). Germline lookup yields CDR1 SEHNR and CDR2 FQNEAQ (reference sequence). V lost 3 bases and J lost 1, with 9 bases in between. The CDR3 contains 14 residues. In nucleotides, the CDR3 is TGTGCCAGCAGCTTCGTGGGGCTCCAAGAGACCCAGTACTTC. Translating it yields CASSFVGLQETQYF.

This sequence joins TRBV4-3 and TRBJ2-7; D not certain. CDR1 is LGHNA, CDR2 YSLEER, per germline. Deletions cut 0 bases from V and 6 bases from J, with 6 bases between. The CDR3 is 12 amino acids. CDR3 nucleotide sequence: TGCGCCAGCAGCCAAGATCGTTCCGAGCAGTACTTC. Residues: CASSQDRSEQYF.

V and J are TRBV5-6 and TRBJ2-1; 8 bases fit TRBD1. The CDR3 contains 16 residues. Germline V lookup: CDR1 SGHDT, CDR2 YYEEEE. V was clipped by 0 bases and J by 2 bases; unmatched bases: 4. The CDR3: CASSLDRGETYNEQFF. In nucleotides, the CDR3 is TGTGCCAGCAGCTTGGACAGGGGGGAGACCTACAATGAGCAGTTCTTC.

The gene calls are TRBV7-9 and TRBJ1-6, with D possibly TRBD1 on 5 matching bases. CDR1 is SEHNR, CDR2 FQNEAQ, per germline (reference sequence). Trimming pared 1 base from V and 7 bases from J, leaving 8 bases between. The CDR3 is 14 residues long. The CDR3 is CASSLETVNSPLHF. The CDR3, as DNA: TGTGCCAGCAGCTTAGAGACAGTAAATTCACCCCTCCACTTT.

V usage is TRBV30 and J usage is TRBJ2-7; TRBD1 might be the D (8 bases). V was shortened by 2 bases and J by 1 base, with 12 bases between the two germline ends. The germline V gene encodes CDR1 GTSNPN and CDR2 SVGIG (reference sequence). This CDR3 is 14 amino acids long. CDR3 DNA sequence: TGTGCCTGGAGTACAGGGGGGGCTTCCTACGAGCAGTACTTC. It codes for CAWSTGGASYEQYF.

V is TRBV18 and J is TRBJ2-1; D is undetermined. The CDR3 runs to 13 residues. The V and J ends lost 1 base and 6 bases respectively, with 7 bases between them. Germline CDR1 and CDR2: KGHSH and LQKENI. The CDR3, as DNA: TGTGCCAGCTCACCACAAGCCGGCAATGAGCAGTTCTTC. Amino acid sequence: CASSPQAGNEQFF.

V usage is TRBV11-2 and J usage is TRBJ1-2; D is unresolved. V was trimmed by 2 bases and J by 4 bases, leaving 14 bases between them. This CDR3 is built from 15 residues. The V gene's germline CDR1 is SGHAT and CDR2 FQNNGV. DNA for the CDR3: TGTGCCAGCAGCTTATCCCGTGCGTATCCCTATGGCTACACCTTC. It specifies CASSLSRAYPYGYTF. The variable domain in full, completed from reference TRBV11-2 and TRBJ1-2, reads EAGVAQSPRYKIIEKRQSVAFWCNPISGHATLYWYQQILGQGPKLLIQFQNNGVVDDSQLPKDRFSAERLKGVDSTLKIQPAKLEDSAVYLCASSLSRAYPYGYTFGSGTRLTVV.

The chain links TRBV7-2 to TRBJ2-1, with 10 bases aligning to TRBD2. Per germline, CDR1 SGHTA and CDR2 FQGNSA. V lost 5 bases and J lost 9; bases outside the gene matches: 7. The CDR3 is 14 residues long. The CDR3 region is CASSPSGGSFEQFF. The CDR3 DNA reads TGTGCCAGCAGCCCTAGCGGGGGTAGTTTTGAGCAGTTCTTC. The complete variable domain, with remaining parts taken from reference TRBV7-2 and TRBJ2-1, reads GAGVSQSPSNKVTEKGKDVELRCDPISGHTALYWYRQSLGQGLEFLIYFQGNSAPDKSGLPSDRFSAERTGGSVSTLTIQRTQQEDSAVYLCASSPSGGSFEQFFGPGTRLTVL.

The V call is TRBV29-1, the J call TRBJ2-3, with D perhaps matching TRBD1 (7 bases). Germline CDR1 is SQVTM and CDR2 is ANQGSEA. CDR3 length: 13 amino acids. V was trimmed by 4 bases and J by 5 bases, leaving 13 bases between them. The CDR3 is CSVVEGAGDTQYF. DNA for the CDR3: TGCAGCGTTGTGGAGGGGGCCGGAGATACGCAGTATTTT.

CDR3 coding DNA: TGTGCCAGTAGCCACTCACTAGCGGGGCCGGAAGATACGCAGTATTTT. Its protein product is CASSHSLAGPEDTQYF. The chain uses TRBV19 and TRBJ2-3; 10 bases line up with TRBD2. The germline gives CDR1 LNHDA, CDR2 SQIVND (reference sequence). V dropped 6 bases and J dropped 5; count of bases not matched to a gene: 11. The CDR3 runs 16 residues.

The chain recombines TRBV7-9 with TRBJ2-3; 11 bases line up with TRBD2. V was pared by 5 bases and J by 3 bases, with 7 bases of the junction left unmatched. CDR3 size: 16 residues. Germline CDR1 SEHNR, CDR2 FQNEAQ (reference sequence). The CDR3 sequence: CASSPPSSGGTDTQYF. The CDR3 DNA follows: TGTGCCAGCAGCCCACCATCTAGCGGGGGGACAGATACGCAGTATTTT.

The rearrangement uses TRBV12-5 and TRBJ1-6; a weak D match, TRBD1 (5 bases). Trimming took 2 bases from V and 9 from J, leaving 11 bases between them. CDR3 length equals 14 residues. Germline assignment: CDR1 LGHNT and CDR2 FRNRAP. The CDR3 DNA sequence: TGTGCTAGTGGTTTGTCGGCAGGGCTTTCACCCCTCCACTTT. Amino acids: CASGLSAGLSPLHF.

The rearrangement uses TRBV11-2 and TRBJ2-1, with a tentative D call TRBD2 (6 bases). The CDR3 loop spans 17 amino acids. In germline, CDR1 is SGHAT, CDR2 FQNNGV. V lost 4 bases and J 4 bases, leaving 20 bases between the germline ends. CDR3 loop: CASSSSVILLGYNEQFF. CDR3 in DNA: TGTGCCAGCAGCTCTAGCGTTATATTGTTGGGGTACAATGAGCAGTTCTTC. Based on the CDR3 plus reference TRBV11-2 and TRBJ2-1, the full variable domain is EAGVAQSPRYKIIEKRQSVAFWCNPISGHATLYWYQQILGQGPKLLIQFQNNGVVDDSQLPKDRFSAERLKGVDSTLKIQPAKLEDSAVYLCASSSSVILLGYNEQFFGPGTRLTVL.

The DNA for the CDR3 is TGTGCCAGCAGAGAGACAGGGATCGAGACCCAGTACTTC. Protein product: CASRETGIETQYF. This rearrangement joins TRBV25-1 to TRBJ2-5; 7 positions agree with TRBD1. V shed 6 bases, J shed 5 bases, and the junction held 6 bases outside the gene matches. CDR3 length equals 13 residues. Looked up from germline, CDR1 is MGHDK and CDR2 is SYGVNS. Looking up the rest from reference TRBV25-1 and TRBJ2-5 gives the full variable domain: EADIYQTPRYLVIGTGKKITLECSQTMGHDKMYWYQQDPGMELHLIHYSYGVNSTEKGDLSSESTVSRIRTEHFPLTLESARPSHTSQYLCASRETGIETQYFGPGTRLLVL.